This entry is about one TCR beta chain. The data were taken from a study of naive and memory T cell subsets. The CDR3 runs to 15 residues. The V and J ends lost 2 bases and 5 bases, in that order; junction bases with no gene match: 4. CDR1 is MNHEY and CDR2 is SMNVEV in the germline V gene (reference sequence). The beta constant-region primer was an equimolar mix of two oligonucleotides covering TRBC1 and TRBC2. MiXCR was run by TCRdb on the UMI-ligation and nested PCR reads, yielding one entry per CDR3 protein. The table shows about 21,000 distinct CDR3 sequences, with roughly 11% occurring only once.

The rearrangement joins TRBV27 to TRBJ2-1; 9 positions agree with TRBD2. The sample comprised central memory CD8+ T cells from blood. The source is a human donor in good health. The CDR3 sequence is CASSLRLAEHNEQFF. For the CDR3, the DNA is TGTGCCAGCAGTTTAAGACTAGCGGAACACAATGAGCAGTTCTTC.